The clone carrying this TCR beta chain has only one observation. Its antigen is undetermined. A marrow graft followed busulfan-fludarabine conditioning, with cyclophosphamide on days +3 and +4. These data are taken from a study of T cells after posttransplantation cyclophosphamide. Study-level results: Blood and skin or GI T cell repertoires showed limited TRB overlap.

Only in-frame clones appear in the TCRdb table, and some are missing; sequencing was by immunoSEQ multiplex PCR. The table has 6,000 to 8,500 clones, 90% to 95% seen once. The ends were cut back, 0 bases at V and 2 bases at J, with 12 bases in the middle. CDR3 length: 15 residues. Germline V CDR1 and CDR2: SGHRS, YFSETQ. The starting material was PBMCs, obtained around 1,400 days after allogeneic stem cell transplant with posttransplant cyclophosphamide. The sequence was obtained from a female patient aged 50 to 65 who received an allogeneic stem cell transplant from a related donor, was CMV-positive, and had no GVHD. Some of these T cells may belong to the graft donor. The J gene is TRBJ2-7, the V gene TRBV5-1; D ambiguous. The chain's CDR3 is CASSLAATRAYEQYF. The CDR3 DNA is TGCGCCAGCAGCTTGGCCGCGACTCGTGCCTACGAGCAGTACTTC.